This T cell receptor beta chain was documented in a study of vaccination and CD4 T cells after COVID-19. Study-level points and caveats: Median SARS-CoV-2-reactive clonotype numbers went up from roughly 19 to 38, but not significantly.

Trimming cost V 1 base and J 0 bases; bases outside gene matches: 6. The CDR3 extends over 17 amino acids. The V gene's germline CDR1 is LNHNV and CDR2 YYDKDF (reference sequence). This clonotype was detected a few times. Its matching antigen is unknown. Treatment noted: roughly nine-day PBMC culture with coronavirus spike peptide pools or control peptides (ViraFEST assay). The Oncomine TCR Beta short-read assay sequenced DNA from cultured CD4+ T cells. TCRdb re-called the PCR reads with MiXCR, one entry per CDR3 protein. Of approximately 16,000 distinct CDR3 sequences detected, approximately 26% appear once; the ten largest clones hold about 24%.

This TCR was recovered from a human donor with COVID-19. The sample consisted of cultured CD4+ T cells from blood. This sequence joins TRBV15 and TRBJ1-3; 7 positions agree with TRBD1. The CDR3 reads CATSRGAQGGSGNTIYF. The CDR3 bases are TGTGCCACCAGCAGAGGAGCTCAGGGGGGCTCTGGAAACACCATATATTTT.